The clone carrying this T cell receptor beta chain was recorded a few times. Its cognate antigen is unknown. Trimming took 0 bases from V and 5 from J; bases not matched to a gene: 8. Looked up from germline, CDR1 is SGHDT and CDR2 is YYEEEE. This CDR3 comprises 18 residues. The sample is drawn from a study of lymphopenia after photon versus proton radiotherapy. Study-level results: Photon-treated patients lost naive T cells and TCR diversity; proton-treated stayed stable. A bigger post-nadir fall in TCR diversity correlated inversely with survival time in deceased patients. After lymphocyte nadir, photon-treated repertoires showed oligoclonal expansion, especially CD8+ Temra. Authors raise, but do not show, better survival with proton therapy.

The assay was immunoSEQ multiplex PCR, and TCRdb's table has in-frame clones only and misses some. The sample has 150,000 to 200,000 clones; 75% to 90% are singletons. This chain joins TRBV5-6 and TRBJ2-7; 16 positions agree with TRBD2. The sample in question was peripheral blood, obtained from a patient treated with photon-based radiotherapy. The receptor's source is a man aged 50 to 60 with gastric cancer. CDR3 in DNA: TGTGCCAGCAGCTTGGTAGGGACTAGCGGGAGGGTCAGCGACGAGCAGTACTTC. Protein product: CASSLVGTSGRVSDEQYF.